This T cell receptor (beta chain) came from a study of blood T cell repertoires in COVID-19. The germline V gene encodes CDR1 MNHNY and CDR2 SVGAGI (reference sequence). Trimming pared 6 bases from V and 2 bases from J, leaving 4 bases between. The CDR3 is 11 residues long. Libraries were prepared by immunoSEQ multiplex PCR; TCRdb keeps only in-frame clonotypes and omits some of them. The table lists around 70,000 clones, roughly 80% of them singletons. The receptor comes from an elderly woman with active or convalescent COVID-19. Sequencing was performed on peripheral blood. The chain couples TRBV6-6 to TRBJ1-1; D call uncertain. CDR3 in amino acids: CASSPNTEAFF. In nucleotides, the CDR3 is TGTGCCAGCAGCCCTAACACTGAAGCTTTCTTT.